These 6 T cell receptor beta chains were sequenced from one sample in a study of blood T cell repertoires in COVID-19. TCRdb's table, derived via immunoSEQ multiplex PCR, lists solely in-frame clones and lacks some. The sample includes around 230,000 clones, around 86% seen only once; the top ten take 3.3%. Sequencing was performed on PBMCs or T cells enriched from blood (not recorded which). Receptors were obtained from a woman aged 40 to 50 with acute COVID-19.

V usage is TRBV2 and J usage is TRBJ2-2; D unresolved. This CDR3 is 14 amino acids long. The germline gives CDR1 SNHLY, CDR2 FYNNEI. V dropped 1 base and J dropped 1 base, with 4 bases sitting between them. CDR3 residues: CASSEDRNTGELFF. The CDR3 coding sequence is TGTGCCAGCAGTGAAGACAGGAACACCGGGGAGCTGTTTTTT.

The J gene is TRBJ1-4, the V gene TRBV13; weak D call: TRBD1 (5 bases). CDR3 length: 14 amino acids. In germline, CDR1 is PRHDT, CDR2 FYEKMQ (reference sequence). V gave up 7 bases and J gave up 3 bases, with 12 bases separating them. This CDR3 reads CASKGNGANEKLFF. DNA for the CDR3: TGTGCCAGCAAGGGGAATGGAGCTAATGAAAAACTGTTTTTT.

V usage is TRBV5-6 and J usage is TRBJ2-5; D is unclear. This CDR3 has 15 residues. With 0 bases removed from V and 0 bases from J, the gap between germline ends came to 9 bases. Germline CDR1 is SGHDT and CDR2 is YYEEEE. The CDR3 sequence is CASSLDTMYQETQYF. CDR3 sequence (DNA): TGTGCCAGCAGCTTGGACACCATGTACCAAGAGACCCAGTACTTC. Full variable domain (outside the CDR3, taken from reference TRBV5-6 and TRBJ2-5): DAGVTQSPTHLIKTRGQQVTLRCSPKSGHDTVSWYQQALGQGPQFIFQYYEEEERQRGNFPDRFSGHQFPNYSSELNVNALLLGDSALYLCASSLDTMYQETQYFGPGTRLLVL.

CDR3 protein: CASSKEDSGEQYF. As DNA, the CDR3 is TGTGCCAGCAGCAAAGAGGACTCGGGGGAGCAGTACTTC. This chain links TRBV21-1 with TRBJ2-7; the D call of TRBD2 is as the table states it, not checked on the DNA. TRBV21-1 is a listed pseudogene. The CDR3 is 13 amino acids.

This chain joins TRBV15 and TRBJ2-7; D perhaps matches TRBD2 (7 bases). Looked up from germline, CDR1 is LNHNV and CDR2 is YYDKDF (reference sequence). CDR3 length: 14 amino acids. V was cut by 5 bases and J by 5 bases, with 16 bases left in between. CDR3 residues: CATSRGGGEDEQYF. The CDR3 bases are TGTGCCACCAGCCGGGGAGGGGGAGAGGACGAGCAGTACTTC.

The gene calls are TRBV5-6 and TRBJ2-7, with TRBD2 identical over 9 bases. The CDR3 contains 14 residues. V shed 4 bases and J 6 bases; nucleotides not matched to a gene: 8. From germline, CDR1 is SGHDT and CDR2 YYEEEE. The CDR3 here is CASSRLADRFEQYF. In DNA form, the CDR3 reads TGTGCCAGCAGCAGACTAGCGGACCGTTTCGAGCAGTACTTC.